This TCR beta chain was sequenced during a study of CD8 T cells in ankylosing spondylitis. General observations from the study: Roughly eight highly homologous variants made up a TCR beta motif that seemed to typify ankylosing spondylitis blood. Certain motif variants had earlier been reported in reactive arthritis synovial fluid and blood.

The CDR3 sequence is 17 residues long. V was clipped by 4 bases and J by 12 bases; unmatched bases: 15. Germline V gives CDR1 SGHAT, CDR2 FQNNGV. The TCR beta libraries were generated through quantitative 5'-RACE incorporating molecular barcodes. TCRdb recomputed calls from the 5' RACE reads with MiXCR, one row per CDR3 protein. The sample yields approximately 200,000 distinct CDR3 sequences, 10% to 15% seen once. This clonotype was recorded only once. What it binds is unknown. The chain links TRBV11-2 to TRBJ2-1, with TRBD2 matching over 13 bases. The receptor was isolated from a female donor with ankylosing spondylitis or in good health (not recorded which). Sequenced sample: blood, either unsorted or a sorted T cell fraction (not recorded which). CDR3 protein: CASSSYTSGLAGELQFF. The CDR3 DNA reads as TGTGCCAGCAGCTCATACACCTCTGGACTAGCGGGAGAATTGCAGTTCTTC.